This T cell receptor beta chain is from a study of brain T cells in children with intractable seizures (dated by TCRdb to about 2021). Looking at the study overall: As a first screen for immune gene transcripts, resected brain tissue from a few dozen pediatric epilepsy surgery cases was run on a NanoString immunology panel. Among the approximately 12 selected surgery cases, eight also had pre-surgery blood sequenced, leaving four with brain tissue only. Study-wide conclusions, independent of this receptor: Viral specificity was inferred solely from CDR3 sequence similarity, and the HCMV serostatus of the patients was not known. Because sequencing depth was different between pre-surgery and post-surgery blood, clones absent from the pre-surgery sample may reflect undersampling.

TCR beta chain sequences were generated from genomic DNA using the immunoSEQ assay. The original methods were these. CDR3 sequences that did not begin with the conserved framework cysteine at position 104 were removed by hand. To get clonality, the normalized Shannon's Diversity Index was subtracted from one, giving values from 0 (maximal diversity) to 1 (oligoclonal). Chi-squared comparison-of-proportions tests assessed whether the same CDR3 differed in frequency between samples, such as brain versus blood. Public clonotypes were found by searching immuneACCESS, and the VDJdb browser was used to assess similarity to known antiviral clonotypes. Sourced from immuneACCESS, this table was stored by TCRdb with only in-frame sequences that have V and J called. A share of the clones is absent; for the studies checked, an unresolved V gene accounts for under half, and the remainder has no known explanation. D and trimming come from the DNA, and the V and J calls and clone size come from that table. The sample profile shows about 64,000 clones; 95% to 97% of them were found once. The ten largest make up roughly 0.4% of the sample.

The sample's time point label is to be understood as: resected brain tissue, or blood drawn just prior to surgery. The surgery cases that showed the highest brain T cell transcript signatures were chosen for TCR beta chain sequencing of brain tissue, and of blood when it was available. Before surgery, patients had received at least one anti-epileptic drug. TCR-sequenced patients were children with drug-resistant epilepsy due to tuberous sclerosis complex, focal cortical dysplasia, Rasmussen encephalitis or hemimegalencephaly. The blood samples were collected right before the epilepsy surgery. Bulk genomic DNA was extracted from unsorted brain tissue and whole blood with the Monarch genomic DNA purification kit. On this clone: What antigen it recognizes has not been identified. No qualities accompany the bases; no much larger clone lies one base away.

This specimen was peripheral blood, taken at surgery. The clonotype was recovered from a boy under two years old with focal cortical dysplasia and intractable seizures.

The CDR3 region reads CASSQYTDTQYF. The nucleotides are TGTGCCAGCAGCCAATACACAGATACGCAGTATTTT. The V gene is TRBV14 and the J gene is TRBJ2-3; no D gene call is confident. Taken from the germline V gene, the CDR1 and CDR2 loops are SGHDN and FVKESK. Trimming costs V 2 bases and J 2 bases, and their ends lie 2 bases apart. Including cysteine and phenylalanine, the CDR3 has 12 amino acids. The sequence is cut down to CDR3 DNA, 36 bases in frame from base 1.